A single sample gave rise to the 10 T cell receptor beta chains below, sequenced in a study of blood T cell repertoires in COVID-19. Sequenced by immunoSEQ multiplex PCR; TCRdb stores in-frame clones only, minus some. The repertoire includes 150,000 to 200,000 clones, less than 95% of them detected once, and roughly 0.7% sits in the top ten. Sample: peripheral blood. The receptors shown here come from a man aged 25-45 years with COVID-19, enrolled during active disease.

The chain links TRBV10-3 to TRBJ1-4; 9 nucleotides match TRBD1. V was clipped by 6 bases and J by 4 bases; unmatched bases: 6. Germline V gene data show CDR1 as ENHRY and CDR2 as SYGVKD. This CDR3 region has 15 residues. The CDR3 loop is CAISAGTGFNEKLFF. CDR3 coding DNA: TGTGCCATCAGCGCAGGGACAGGGTTTAATGAAAAACTGTTTTTT.

J is TRBJ2-3 and V is TRBV9, with TRBD2 identical over 16 bases. The junction had 4 bases not matched to a gene; V was cut back by 2 bases and J by 4 bases. The CDR3 is 17 amino acids. Germline V CDR1 and CDR2: SGDLS, YYNGEE. CDR3 nucleotide sequence: TGTGCCAGCAGCGTCGGGACTAGCGGGGGGGCCGCAGATACGCAGTATTTT. Amino acid sequence: CASSVGTSGGAADTQYF. Full variable domain (remainder filled in from reference TRBV9 and TRBJ2-3): DSGVTQTPKHLITATGQRVTLRCSPRSGDLSVYWYQQSLDQGLQFLIQYYNGEERAKGNILERFSAQQFPDLHSELNLSSLELGDSALYFCASSVGTSGGAADTQYFGPGTRLTVL.

This clone has a single count. CDR3 sequence reads: CASSQPGLAAPGELFF. The CDR3 DNA is TGTGCCAGCAGCCAACCCGGACTAGCGGCCCCCGGGGAGCTGTTTTTT. The chain combines TRBV3-1 (or the pseudogene TRBV3-2) with TRBJ2-2; 10 bases map to TRBD2. V shed 2 bases, J shed 6 bases, and the junction held 6 bases outside the gene matches. The CDR3 spans 16 residues. The V gene's germline CDR1 is LGHDT and CDR2 YNNKEL (reference sequence).

The gene calls are TRBV6-5 and TRBJ2-7; no clear D gene. This CDR3 region has 13 residues. Between the trimmed V and J ends, which lost 8 bases and 4 bases, there was a span of 15 bases. Germline CDR1 reads MNHEY; CDR2 reads SVGAGI. The CDR3 DNA reads as TGTGCCAGCGCCGCCCGTTCGGGTTACGAGCAGTACTTC. It yields the protein CASAARSGYEQYF.

The rearrangement links TRBV6-1 to TRBJ2-5, with 7 bases lining up with TRBD2. CDR1 is MNHNS and CDR2 is SASEGT in the germline V gene. V shed 3 bases, J shed 5 bases, and the junction held 6 bases outside the gene matches. This CDR3 region has 14 residues. CDR3 in amino acids: CASSDAGVWETQYF. CDR3 DNA sequence: TGTGCCAGCAGTGACGCGGGGGTGTGGGAGACCCAGTACTTC.

This sequence joins TRBV11-2 and TRBJ2-3, with 8 bases identical to TRBD1. The CDR3 consists of 17 residues. CDR1 and CDR2 (germline): SGHAT, FQNNGV. V shed 0 bases, J shed 0 bases, and the junction held 5 bases outside the gene matches. The CDR3 loop is CASSLDLRDRSTDTQYF. DNA of the CDR3: TGTGCCAGCAGCTTAGATCTCCGGGACAGGAGCACAGATACGCAGTATTTT.

The chain couples TRBV29-1 to TRBJ2-2; D may be TRBD1 (6 bases). Germline V lookup: CDR1 SQVTM, CDR2 ANQGSEA. This CDR3 contains 13 residues. V dropped 4 bases and J dropped 5 bases, with 11 bases sitting between them. The CDR3 DNA reads as TGCAGCGTTGGACAGGTCCTGACCGGGGAGCTGTTTTTT. Residues: CSVGQVLTGELFF.

The chain recombines TRBV2 with TRBJ1-5, with 8 bases identical to TRBD1. There are 15 residues in the CDR3. Germline V gene lookup returns CDR1 SNHLY and CDR2 FYNNEI. Losses at the gene ends were 6 bases for V and 0 bases for J; bases not matched to a gene: 4. CDR3 coding DNA: TGTGCCAGCAGCCGACAGGGGAATAGCAATCAGCCCCAGCATTTT. It encodes CASSRQGNSNQPQHF. Full variable domain (outside the CDR3, taken from reference TRBV2 and TRBJ1-5): EPEVTQTPSHQVTQMGQEVILRCVPISNHLYFYWYRQILGQKVEFLVSFYNNEISEKSEIFDDQFSVERPDGSNFTLKIRSTKLEDSAMYFCASSRQGNSNQPQHFGDGTRLSIL.

The chain has TRBV5-1 and TRBJ2-7; D perhaps matches TRBD2 (5 bases). The germline gives CDR1 SGHRS, CDR2 YFSETQ. The CDR3 contains 15 residues. V was pared by 0 bases and J by 3 bases, with 13 bases between. CDR3 region: CASSLEGADFYEQYF. Here the CDR3 DNA reads TGCGCCAGCAGCTTGGAGGGAGCGGATTTCTACGAGCAGTACTTC.

This clone was detected only a few times. The chain combines TRBV18 with TRBJ2-2; 7 bases fit TRBD1. The CDR3 spans 16 residues. Germline CDR1 and CDR2: KGHSH and LQKENI. Unmatched junction bases numbered 7, after V lost 3 bases and J lost 3 bases. The chain's CDR3 is CASSPANRGDTGELFF. The CDR3 bases are TGTGCCAGCTCACCTGCGAACAGGGGCGACACCGGGGAGCTGTTTTTT.